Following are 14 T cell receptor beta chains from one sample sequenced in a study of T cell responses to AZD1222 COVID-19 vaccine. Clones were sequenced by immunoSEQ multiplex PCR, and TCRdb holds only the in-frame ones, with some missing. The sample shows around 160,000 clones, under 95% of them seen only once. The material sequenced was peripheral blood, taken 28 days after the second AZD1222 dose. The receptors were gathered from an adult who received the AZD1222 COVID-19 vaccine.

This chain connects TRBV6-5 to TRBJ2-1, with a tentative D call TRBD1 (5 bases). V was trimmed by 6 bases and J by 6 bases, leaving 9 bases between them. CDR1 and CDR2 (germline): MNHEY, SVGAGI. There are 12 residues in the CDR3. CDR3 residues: CASRSQGNEQFF. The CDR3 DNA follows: TGTGCCAGCAGAAGCCAGGGCAATGAGCAGTTCTTC.

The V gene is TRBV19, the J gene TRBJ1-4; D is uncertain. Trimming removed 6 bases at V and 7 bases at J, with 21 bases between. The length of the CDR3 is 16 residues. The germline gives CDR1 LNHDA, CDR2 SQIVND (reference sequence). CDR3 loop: CASRPPAWEAGEKLFF. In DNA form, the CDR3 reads TGTGCCAGTAGGCCTCCCGCGTGGGAAGCCGGTGAAAAACTGTTTTTT.

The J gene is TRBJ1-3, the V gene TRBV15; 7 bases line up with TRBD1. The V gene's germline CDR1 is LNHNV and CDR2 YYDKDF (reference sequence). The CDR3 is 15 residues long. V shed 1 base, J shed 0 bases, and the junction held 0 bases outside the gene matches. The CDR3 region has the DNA TGTGCCACCAGCAGAGGACAGGGCTCTGGAAACACCATATATTTT. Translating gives CATSRGQGSGNTIYF.

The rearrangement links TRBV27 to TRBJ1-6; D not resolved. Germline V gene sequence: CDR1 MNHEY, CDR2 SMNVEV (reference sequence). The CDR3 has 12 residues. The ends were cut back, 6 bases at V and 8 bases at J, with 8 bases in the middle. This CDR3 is CASRVVDSPLHF. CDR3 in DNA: TGTGCCAGCAGGGTTGTTGATTCACCCCTCCACTTT.

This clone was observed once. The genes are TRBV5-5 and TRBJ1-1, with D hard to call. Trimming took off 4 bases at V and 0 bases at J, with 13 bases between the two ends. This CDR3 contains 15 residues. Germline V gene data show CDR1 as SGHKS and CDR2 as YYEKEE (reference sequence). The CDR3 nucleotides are TGTGCCAGCAGCCCCAGGAGGAACCTGAACACTGAAGCTTTCTTT. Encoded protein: CASSPRRNLNTEAFF.

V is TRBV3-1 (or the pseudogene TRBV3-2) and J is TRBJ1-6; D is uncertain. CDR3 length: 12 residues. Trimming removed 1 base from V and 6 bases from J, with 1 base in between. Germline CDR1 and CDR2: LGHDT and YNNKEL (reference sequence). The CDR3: CASSQANSPLHF. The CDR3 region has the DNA TGTGCCAGCAGCCAAGCTAATTCACCCCTCCACTTT.

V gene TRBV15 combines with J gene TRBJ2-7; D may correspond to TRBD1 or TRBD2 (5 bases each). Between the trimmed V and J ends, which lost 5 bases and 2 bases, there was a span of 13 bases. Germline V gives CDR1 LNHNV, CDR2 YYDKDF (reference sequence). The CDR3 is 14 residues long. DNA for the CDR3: TGTGCCACCAGCTTACAGAGGGGTCCCTACGAGCAGTACTTC. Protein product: CATSLQRGPYEQYF.

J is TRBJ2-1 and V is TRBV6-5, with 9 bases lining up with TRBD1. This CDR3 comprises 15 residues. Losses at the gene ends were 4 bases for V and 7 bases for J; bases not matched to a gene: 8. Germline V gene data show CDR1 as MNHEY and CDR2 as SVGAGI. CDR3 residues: CASSSNRDRANEQFF. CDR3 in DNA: TGTGCCAGCAGTTCCAACCGGGACAGGGCGAATGAGCAGTTCTTC.

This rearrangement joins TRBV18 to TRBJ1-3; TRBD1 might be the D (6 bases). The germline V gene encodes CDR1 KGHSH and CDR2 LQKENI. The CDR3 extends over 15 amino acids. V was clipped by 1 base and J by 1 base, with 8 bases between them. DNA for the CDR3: TGTGCCAGCTCACCACAAACAGGGTCTGGAAACACCATATATTTT. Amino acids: CASSPQTGSGNTIYF. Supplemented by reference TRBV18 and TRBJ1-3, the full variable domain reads NAGVMQNPRHLVRRRGQEARLRCSPMKGHSHVYWYRQLPEEGLKFMVYLQKENIIDESGMPKERFSAEFPKEGPSILRIQQVVRGDSAAYFCASSPQTGSGNTIYFGEGSWLTVV.

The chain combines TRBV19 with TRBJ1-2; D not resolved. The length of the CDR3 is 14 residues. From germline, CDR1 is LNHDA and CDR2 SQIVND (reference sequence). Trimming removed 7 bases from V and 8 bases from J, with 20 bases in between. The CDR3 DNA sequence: TGTGCCAGTACTCCCGGGTCACCAAGTCGGGGCTACACCTTC. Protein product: CASTPGSPSRGYTF.

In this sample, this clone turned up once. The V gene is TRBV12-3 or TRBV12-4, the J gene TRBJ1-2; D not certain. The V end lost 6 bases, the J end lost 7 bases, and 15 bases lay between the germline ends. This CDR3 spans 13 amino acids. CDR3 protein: CASRPTTTLGYTF. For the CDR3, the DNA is TGTGCCAGCAGACCAACCACCACCCTTGGCTACACCTTC.

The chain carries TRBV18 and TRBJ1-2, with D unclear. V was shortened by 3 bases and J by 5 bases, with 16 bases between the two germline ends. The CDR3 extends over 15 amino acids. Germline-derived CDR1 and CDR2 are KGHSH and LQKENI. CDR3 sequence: CASSPRADGKYGYTF. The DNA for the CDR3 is TGTGCCAGCTCACCTCGGGCCGACGGAAAGTATGGCTACACCTTC. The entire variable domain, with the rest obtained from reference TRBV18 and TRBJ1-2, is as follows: NAGVMQNPRHLVRRRGQEARLRCSPMKGHSHVYWYRQLPEEGLKFMVYLQKENIIDESGMPKERFSAEFPKEGPSILRIQQVVRGDSAAYFCASSPRADGKYGYTFGSGTRLTVV.

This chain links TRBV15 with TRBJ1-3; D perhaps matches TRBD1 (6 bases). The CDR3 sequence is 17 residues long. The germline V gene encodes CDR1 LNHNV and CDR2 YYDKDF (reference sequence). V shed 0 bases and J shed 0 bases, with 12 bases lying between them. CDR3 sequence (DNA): TGTGCCACCAGCAGAGATGGGCCGGGGGCCTCTGGAAACACCATATATTTT. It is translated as CATSRDGPGASGNTIYF. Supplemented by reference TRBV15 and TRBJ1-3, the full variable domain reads DAMVIQNPRYQVTQFGKPVTLSCSQTLNHNVMYWYQQKSSQAPKLLFHYYDKDFNNEADTPDNFQSRRPNTSFCFLDIRSPGLGDTAMYLCATSRDGPGASGNTIYFGEGSWLTVV.

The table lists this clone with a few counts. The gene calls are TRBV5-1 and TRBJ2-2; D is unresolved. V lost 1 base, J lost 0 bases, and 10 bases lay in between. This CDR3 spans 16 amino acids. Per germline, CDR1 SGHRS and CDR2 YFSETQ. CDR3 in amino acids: CASSLFASANTGELFF. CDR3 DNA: TGCGCCAGCAGCTTGTTTGCCTCCGCGAACACCGGGGAGCTGTTTTTT.